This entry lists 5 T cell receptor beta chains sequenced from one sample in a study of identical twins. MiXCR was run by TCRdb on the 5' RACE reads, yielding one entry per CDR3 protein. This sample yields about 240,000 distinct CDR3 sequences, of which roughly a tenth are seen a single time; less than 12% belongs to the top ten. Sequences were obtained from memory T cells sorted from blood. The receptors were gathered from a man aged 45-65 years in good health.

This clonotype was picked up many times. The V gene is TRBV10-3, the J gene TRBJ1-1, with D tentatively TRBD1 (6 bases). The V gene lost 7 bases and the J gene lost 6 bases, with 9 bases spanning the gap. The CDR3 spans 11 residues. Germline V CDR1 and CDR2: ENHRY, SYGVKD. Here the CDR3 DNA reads TGTGCCATCAAGAAGGGGGCTGAAGCTTTCTTT. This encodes CAIKKGAEAFF.

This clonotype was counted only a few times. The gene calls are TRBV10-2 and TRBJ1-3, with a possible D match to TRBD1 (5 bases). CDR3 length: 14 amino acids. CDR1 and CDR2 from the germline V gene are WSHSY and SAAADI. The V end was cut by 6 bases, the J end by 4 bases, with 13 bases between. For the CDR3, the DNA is TGCGCCAGCAGCCCCGACAGCCAGGGAAACACCATATATTTT. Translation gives CASSPDSQGNTIYF.

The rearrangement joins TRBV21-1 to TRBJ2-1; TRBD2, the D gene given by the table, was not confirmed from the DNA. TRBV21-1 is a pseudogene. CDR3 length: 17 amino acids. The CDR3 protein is CASSKWDREGHHNEQFF. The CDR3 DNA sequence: TGTGCCAGCAGCAAATGGGATCGGGAGGGCCACCACAATGAGCAGTTCTTC.

The CDR3, as DNA: TGTGCCAGCAGCCCGTATCCCAAGACAGATACGCAGTATTTT. Its translation: CASSPYPKTDTQYF. This chain joins TRBV12-3 or TRBV12-4 and TRBJ2-3; D is ambiguous. This CDR3 is 14 amino acids long. With 6 bases removed from V and 3 bases from J, the gap between germline ends came to 13 bases.

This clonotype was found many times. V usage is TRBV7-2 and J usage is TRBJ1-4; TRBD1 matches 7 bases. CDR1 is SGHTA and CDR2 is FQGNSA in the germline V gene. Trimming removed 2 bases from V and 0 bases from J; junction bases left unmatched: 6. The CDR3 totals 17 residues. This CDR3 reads CASSLNPTGSTNEKLFF. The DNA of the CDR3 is TGTGCCAGCAGCTTAAACCCGACAGGGTCAACTAATGAAAAACTGTTTTTT.